Shown below are 2 T cell receptor beta chains from a single sample sequenced in a study of immune evolution from preneoplasia to lung adenocarcinoma (TCRdb year 2021). Library generation was performed with the immunoSEQ multiplex PCR assay. The clones in this table, taken by TCRdb from immuneACCESS, are in-frame only. Not every clone is retained; where verified, under half of the shortfall comes from an unresolved V gene, and the cause of the rest is unknown. The sample table holds 1,500 to 2,000 clones, of which 70% to 90% were seen once. The ten largest clonotypes hold approximately 11% of the sample. Material for sequencing was FFPE adjacent normal lung tissue. The receptor set was obtained from a person between 65 and 79 years old with lung adenocarcinoma.

V is TRBV18 and J is TRBJ1-2; no clear D. Germline V lookup: CDR1 KGHSH, CDR2 LQKENI. Trimming cost V 0 bases and J 1 base, with 9 bases left between them. CDR3 length equals 15 residues. This chain's CDR3 is CASSPPMQVNYGYTF. The CDR3 DNA follows: TGTGCCAGCTCACCACCGATGCAGGTTAACTATGGCTACACCTTC.

The chain recombines TRBV28 with TRBJ1-6; D is uncertain. The length of the CDR3 is 15 residues. V was trimmed by 5 bases and J by 2 bases, leaving 10 bases between them. The germline V gene has CDR1 MDHEN and CDR2 SYDVKM. The CDR3 protein is CASSTGPTYNSPLHF. Here the CDR3 DNA reads TGTGCCAGCAGTACCGGACCGACCTATAATTCACCCCTCCACTTT.